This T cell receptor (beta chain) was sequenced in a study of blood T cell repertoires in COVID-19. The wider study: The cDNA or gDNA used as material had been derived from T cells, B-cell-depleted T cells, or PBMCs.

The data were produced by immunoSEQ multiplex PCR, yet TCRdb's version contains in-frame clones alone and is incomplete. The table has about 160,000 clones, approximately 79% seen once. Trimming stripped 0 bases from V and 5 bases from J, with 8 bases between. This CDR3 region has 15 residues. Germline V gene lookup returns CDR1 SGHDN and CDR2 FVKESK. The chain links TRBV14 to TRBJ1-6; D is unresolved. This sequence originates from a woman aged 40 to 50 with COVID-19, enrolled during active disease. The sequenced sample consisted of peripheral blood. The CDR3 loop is CASSQDGRNNSPLHF. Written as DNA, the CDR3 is TGTGCCAGCAGCCAAGATGGCAGGAATAATTCACCCCTCCACTTT.